Below, 2 T cell receptor beta chains from the same sample are listed, as sequenced in a study of high-grade serous ovarian cancer treatment subgroups. Data came from immunoSEQ multiplex PCR; TCRdb stores just in-frame clones and leaves some out. The data contain 7,600 or so clones, approximately 84% of them singletons. The tumor samples were collected prior to definitive surgery or chemotherapy. The specimen sequenced was tumor tissue. All receptors derive from a human donor with high-grade serous ovarian cancer.

This clone was counted only a few times. The chain combines TRBV15 with TRBJ1-2; 9 bases align to TRBD1. With V trimmed by 0 bases and J by 4 bases, 3 bases remained unmatched. Germline V CDR1 and CDR2: LNHNV, YYDKDF (reference sequence). The CDR3 is 15 amino acids. CDR3 bases: TGTGCCACCAGCAGAGATGCGACAGGGGGCTATGGCTACACCTTC. This codes for CATSRDATGGYGYTF.

This clone was counted a single time. The chain joins TRBV5-1 to TRBJ1-1; D not resolved. The CDR3 sequence is 14 residues long. Trimming removed 8 bases at V and 1 base at J, with 15 bases between. Germline CDR1 reads SGHRS; CDR2 reads YFSETQ. This CDR3 reads CASAAEVGNTEAFF. As DNA, the CDR3 is TGCGCCAGTGCCGCCGAGGTCGGGAACACTGAAGCTTTCTTT.